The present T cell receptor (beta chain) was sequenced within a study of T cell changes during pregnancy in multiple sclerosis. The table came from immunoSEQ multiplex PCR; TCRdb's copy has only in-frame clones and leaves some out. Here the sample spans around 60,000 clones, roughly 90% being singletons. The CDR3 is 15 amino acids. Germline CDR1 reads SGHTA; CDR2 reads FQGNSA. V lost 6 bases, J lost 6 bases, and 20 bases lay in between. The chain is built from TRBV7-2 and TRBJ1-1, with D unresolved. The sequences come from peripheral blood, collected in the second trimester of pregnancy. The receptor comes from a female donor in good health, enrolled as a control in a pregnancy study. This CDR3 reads CASSIKTIQWAEAFF. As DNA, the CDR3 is TGTGCCAGCAGTATAAAGACAATACAGTGGGCTGAAGCTTTCTTT.